Listed below are T cell receptor beta chains from one sample, sequenced in a study of CXCR3-negative and CXCR3-positive naive CD8 T cells. One entry per CDR3 protein, without DNA, is what TCRdb gives after re-calling the 5' RACE reads. This repertoire includes 60,000 to 70,000 distinct CDR3 sequences. What was sequenced was naive CXCR3+ CD8+ T cells from blood. The receptors were gathered from a human donor in good health. Some clones in this sample may be carry-over from other donors' samples. The CDR3 runs from the conserved cysteine through the conserved F or W.

TRBJ2-5 | 15 | TRBV7-8 | CASSLHAGAQETQYF
TRBJ2-7 | 15 | TRBV20-1 | CSARGTSGRGYEQYF
TRBJ1-2 | 17 | TRBV4-3 | CASSQERGGSLTYGYTF
TRBJ2-5 | 13 | TRBV4-1 | CASSQGLGGTQYF
TRBJ2-4 | 14 | TRBV20-1 | CSARDPLAVNIQYF
TRBJ2-7 | 15 | TRBV7-9 | CASSTQTGGSYEQYF
TRBJ2-2 | 15 | TRBV6-5 | CASSYGSYSTGELFF
TRBJ2-1 | 13 | TRBV7-9 | CASGGKGYNEQFF
TRBJ1-6 | 13 | TRBV5-6 | CASSVTGNSPLHF
TRBJ2-1 | 16 | TRBV6-2/TRBV6-3 | CASSSSVPLGTHEQFF
TRBJ2-1 | 15 | TRBV7-9 | CASSLVTVSYNEQFF
TRBJ2-7 | 12 | TRBV7-9 | CASGGPSYEQYF
TRBJ2-1 | 15 | TRBV4-1 | CASSPLEGPGYEQFF
TRBJ2-1 | 16 | TRBV29-1 | CSGRPDLPGVYNEQFF
TRBJ2-5 | 12 | TRBV6-6 | CASSLEQETQYF
TRBJ2-5 | 13 | TRBV29-1 | CSVEERGEETQYF
TRBJ2-7 | 13 | TRBV20-1 | CSARDRGIYEQYF
TRBJ2-2 | 13 | TRBV29-1 | CSATRGDTGELFF
TRBJ2-1 | 14 | TRBV19 | CASNPGQTNNEQFF
TRBJ1-2 | 16 | TRBV6-5 | CASSYSGQGTFYGYTF
TRBJ2-5 | 13 | TRBV4-3 | CASSQDWSETQYF
TRBJ1-6 | 20 | TRBV4-3 | CASSQDKPWDRSSYNSPLHF
TRBJ2-7 | 15 | TRBV12-2 | CASRRNRGLTYEQYF
TRBJ1-1 | 16 | TRBV7-2 | CASSLEGGYECTEAFF
TRBJ2-3 | 15 | TRBV7-9 | CASSPASEGTDTQYF
TRBJ2-7 | 13 | TRBV7-2 | CASSFSSGYEQYF
TRBJ2-7 | 14 | TRBV12-3/TRBV12-4 | CASSGQVRVDEQYF
TRBJ2-1 | 13 | TRBV28 | CASSLTVYNEQFF
TRBJ2-3 | 15 | TRBV4-1 | CASSQGVGTGDTQYF
TRBJ2-1 | 14 | TRBV7-3 | CASSSPSDYNEQFF
TRBJ1-1 | 12 | TRBV24-1 | CATSDLPGEAFF
TRBJ2-7 | 15 | TRBV3-1 | CASSHRSGRAYEQYF
TRBJ1-5 | 15 | TRBV20-1 | CSARDLLLGFQPQHF
TRBJ2-7 | 12 | TRBV28 | CATHTGGNEQYF
TRBJ1-4 | 16 | TRBV7-9 | CASSPFTGGTNEKLFF
TRBJ2-7 | 15 | TRBV30 | CAWSIGTGTPYEQYF
TRBJ2-7 | 12 | TRBV18 | CASRQVLYEQYF
TRBJ1-4 | 15 | TRBV21-1 | CASSKVERKNEKLFF
TRBJ2-5 | 13 | TRBV7-9 | CASQGWGQETQYF
TRBJ2-5 | 16 | TRBV7-6 | CASSLSRLAEQETQYF
TRBJ2-7 | 14 | TRBV5-1 | CASSPPDSSYEQYF
TRBJ2-2 | 13 | TRBV29-1 | CSVVTENTGELFF
TRBJ2-5 | 17 | TRBV7-8 | CASSLVAAGGPLETQYF
TRBJ2-1 | 12 | TRBV6-2/TRBV6-3 | CASSYYYNEQFF
TRBJ2-7 | 15 | TRBV29-1 | CSVEDPGQGNYEQYF
TRBJ2-1 | 11 | TRBV3-1 | CASSQGLEQFF
TRBJ2-7 | 12 | TRBV7-6 | CASSQGDREQYF
TRBJ2-1 | 16 | TRBV6-5 | CASSYSVQGSYNEQFF
TRBJ1-2 | 15 | TRBV7-6 | CASSLTPGDVYGYTF
TRBJ2-5 | 13 | TRBV7-7 | CASSDYPSETQYF
TRBJ2-7 | 11 | TRBV12-3/TRBV12-4 | CASSFSNEQYF
TRBJ1-6 | 15 | TRBV20-1 | CSAPAGRGGNSPLHF